The T cell receptor (beta chain) under discussion was sequenced for a study of blood T cell repertoires in COVID-19. The CDR3 has 13 amino acids. Germline V gene data show CDR1 as SEHNR and CDR2 as FQNEAQ (reference sequence). Germline trimming cut 3 bases from V and 7 bases from J; bases unmatched to any gene: 3. How the authors handled the data: Amplification from reference gene primers served as the basis for estimated nucleated cell counts. Libraries were prepared by immunoSEQ multiplex PCR; TCRdb keeps only in-frame clonotypes and omits some of them. V, J and clone size derive from that table, while D and trimming were established from the DNA sequence. This sample has about 210,000 clones, with over 80% found just once. Enrolled through a virtual design, the participants were between 18 and 89 years of age and came from about two dozen US areas. Cohort allocation depended upon clinical history that participants reported.

The sequencing sample was made of PBMCs or T cells enriched from blood (not recorded which). The gene calls are TRBV7-9 and TRBJ1-5, with 7 bases lining up with TRBD1. This receptor was taken from a man aged 18 to 30 with acute COVID-19. CDR3: CASSFDRDQPQHF. CDR3 DNA: TGTGCCAGCAGCTTCGACAGGGACCAGCCCCAGCATTTT.